The source of this T cell receptor beta chain is a study of identical twins. Comments on this clonotype: What it recognizes is unknown.

Study-wide points: For zero-insertion analyses, partial confounding could come from invariant MAIT and iNKT cells. For out-of-frame beta sequences, excess twin sharing was weaker.

In TCRdb, the 5' RACE reads were re-called with MiXCR into one record per CDR3 protein. The repertoire holds 450,000 to 650,000 distinct CDR3 sequences, with nearly 10% as singletons. This CDR3 has 13 residues. These data also featured in a second study, about yellow fever vaccine responses in identical twins.

The chain links TRBV21-1 to TRBJ2-3; the table's D call TRBD2 went unverified against the DNA. TRBV21-1 is tagged as a pseudogene. The sequenced sample consisted of PBMCs. The TCR sequence derives from a woman between 18 and 29 years old in good health. The CDR3 loop reads CASRFGSGDTQYF. DNA of the CDR3: TGTGCCAGCAGGTTCGGGAGTGGCGATACGCAGTATTTT.